This T cell receptor beta chain was observed in a study of blood T cell repertoires in COVID-19. Study as a whole: The study drew acute and convalescent COVID-19 samples from the United States, Italy and Spain.

This table comes from immunoSEQ multiplex PCR, and its TCRdb copy is limited to in-frame clones, with some not included. The sample lists around 180,000 clones, 88% occurring once. CDR3 length: 15 amino acids. The V gene end was trimmed by 4 bases and the J gene end by 2 bases; junction bases not matched to a gene: 5. CDR1 is LNHDA and CDR2 is SQIVND in the germline V gene (reference sequence). The sample comprised peripheral blood. The chain couples TRBV19 to TRBJ1-1, with 9 bases matching TRBD1. This sequence originates from a man aged 55 to 70 with acute or convalescent COVID-19. The CDR3 loop is CASSKGQGFNTEAFF. The CDR3 DNA reads as TGTGCCAGTAGTAAAGGACAGGGGTTTAACACTGAAGCTTTCTTT.